The 7 T cell receptor beta chains below come from one sample, sequenced in a study of siplizumab effects on memory and regulatory T cells. Sequencing was performed with immunoSEQ multiplex PCR; in TCRdb, only in-frame clones are kept and a portion is missing. Here the sample spans some 97,000 clones, approximately 91% being singletons. The sequencing input was CD4+ T cells sorted from blood. The receptors stem from a human donor in good health.

A single count supports this clone. The rearrangement joins TRBV28 to TRBJ2-3; D is uncertain. The CDR3 extends over 11 amino acids. The germline gives CDR1 MDHEN, CDR2 SYDVKM. V shed 7 bases and J shed 6 bases, with 8 bases lying between them. For the CDR3, the DNA is TGTGCCAGCACCGAGAGGGATACGCAGTATTTT. Encoded protein: CASTERDTQYF.

CDR3: CAIGTGLVDGYTF. The CDR3 nucleotides are TGTGCCATCGGTACAGGGCTCGTCGATGGCTACACCTTC. The rearrangement uses TRBV10-3 and TRBJ1-2; TRBD1 might be the D (6 bases). Germline CDR1 and CDR2: ENHRY and SYGVKD. V lost 8 bases and J 6 bases, leaving 16 bases between the germline ends. The CDR3 is 13 residues long.

The chain links TRBV7-2 to TRBJ2-3; D uncertain. V was shortened by 1 base and J by 5 bases, with 7 bases between the two germline ends. This CDR3 has 13 amino acids. The germline V gene has CDR1 SGHTA and CDR2 FQGNSA. This CDR3 is CASSLGTGDTQYF. DNA for the CDR3: TGTGCCAGCAGCTTAGGGACCGGAGATACGCAGTATTTT.

V gene TRBV18 combines with J gene TRBJ1-2; TRBD1 is a possible D gene (5 bases). This CDR3 has 14 amino acids. Germline CDR1 is KGHSH and CDR2 is LQKENI. V lost 3 bases to trimming and J lost 3 bases, with 11 bases between them. CDR3 sequence: CASSPAGWDYGYTF. DNA for the CDR3: TGTGCCAGCTCACCGGCAGGGTGGGACTATGGCTACACCTTC.

The rearrangement joins TRBV5-1 to TRBJ2-5; the match to TRBD2 covers 15 bases. Trimming cost V 3 bases and J 3 bases; bases outside gene matches: 6. Germline values: CDR1 SGHRS, CDR2 YFSETQ. There are 17 residues in the CDR3. DNA of the CDR3: TGCGCCAGCAGCTCTTGGGGACTAGCGGGGGGCAAAGAGACCCAGTACTTC. It encodes CASSSWGLAGGKETQYF.

This chain joins TRBV6-1 and TRBJ1-2; perhaps TRBD1 as D (5 bases). The V gene lost 5 bases and the J gene lost 8 bases, with 12 bases spanning the gap. Germline loops: CDR1 MNHNS, CDR2 SASEGT. The CDR3 has 12 amino acids. CDR3 loop: CASSSHRYGYTF. CDR3 nucleotide sequence: TGTGCCAGCAGTTCCCACAGGTACGGCTACACCTTC.

This chain uses TRBV6-1 with TRBJ1-5, with 9 nucleotides matching TRBD1. Germline V gene data show CDR1 as MNHNS and CDR2 as SASEGT. J gave up 6 bases and V 7 bases, and 7 bases lay outside the gene matches. The CDR3 length is 14 residues. As DNA, the CDR3 is TGTGCCAGCATATGGACAGGGGATGGTCAGCCCCAGCATTTT. This codes for CASIWTGDGQPQHF.